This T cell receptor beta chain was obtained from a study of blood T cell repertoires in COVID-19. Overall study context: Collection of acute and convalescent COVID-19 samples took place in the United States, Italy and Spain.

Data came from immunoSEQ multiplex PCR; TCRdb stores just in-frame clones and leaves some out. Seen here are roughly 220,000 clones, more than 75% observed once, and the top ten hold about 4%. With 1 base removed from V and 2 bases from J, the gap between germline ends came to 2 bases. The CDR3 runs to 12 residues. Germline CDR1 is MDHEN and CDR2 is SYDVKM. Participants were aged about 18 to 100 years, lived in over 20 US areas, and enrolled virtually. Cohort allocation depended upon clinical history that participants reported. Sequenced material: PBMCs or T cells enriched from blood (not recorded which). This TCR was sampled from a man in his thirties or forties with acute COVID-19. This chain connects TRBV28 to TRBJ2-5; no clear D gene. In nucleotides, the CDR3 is TGTGCCAGCAGTTTATTACAAGAGACCCAGTACTTC. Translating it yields CASSLLQETQYF.